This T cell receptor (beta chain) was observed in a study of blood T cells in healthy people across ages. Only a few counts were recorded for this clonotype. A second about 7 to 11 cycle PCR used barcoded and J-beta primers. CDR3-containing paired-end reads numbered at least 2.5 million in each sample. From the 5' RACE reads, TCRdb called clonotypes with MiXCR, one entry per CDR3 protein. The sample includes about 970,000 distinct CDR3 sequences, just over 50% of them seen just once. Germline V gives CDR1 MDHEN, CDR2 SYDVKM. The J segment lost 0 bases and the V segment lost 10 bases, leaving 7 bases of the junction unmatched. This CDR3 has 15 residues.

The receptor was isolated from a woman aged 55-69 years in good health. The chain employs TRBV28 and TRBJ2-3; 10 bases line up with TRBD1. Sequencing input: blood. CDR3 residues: CAIGDRGGSTDTQYF. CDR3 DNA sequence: TGTGCCATCGGGGACAGGGGAGGGAGCACAGATACGCAGTATTTT.